This TCR beta chain was captured by sequencing in a study of T cell clonality in common variable immunodeficiency. This clone has at least ten counts. Libraries were prepared by immunoSEQ multiplex PCR; TCRdb keeps only in-frame clonotypes and omits some of them. Observed in the sample are around 45,000 clones, none of them singletons. The source is a person aged 18-70 years in good health. Specimen: peripheral blood mononuclear cells.

The CDR3 protein is CSAKDSAGGSQETQYF. The part of the CDR3 DNA that was read is TGCAGTGCTAAGGACTCGGCGGGAGGAAGCCAAGAGACC. The rearrangement uses TRBV20-1 and TRBJ2-5; 8 bases match TRBD2. The CDR3 extends 3 residues past the end of the read, so its final part is completed from the germline J gene. Trimming took 4 bases from V and 1 from J; bases not matched to a gene: 11. The CDR3 runs to 16 residues. The germline gives CDR1 DFQATT, CDR2 SNEGSKA (reference sequence).